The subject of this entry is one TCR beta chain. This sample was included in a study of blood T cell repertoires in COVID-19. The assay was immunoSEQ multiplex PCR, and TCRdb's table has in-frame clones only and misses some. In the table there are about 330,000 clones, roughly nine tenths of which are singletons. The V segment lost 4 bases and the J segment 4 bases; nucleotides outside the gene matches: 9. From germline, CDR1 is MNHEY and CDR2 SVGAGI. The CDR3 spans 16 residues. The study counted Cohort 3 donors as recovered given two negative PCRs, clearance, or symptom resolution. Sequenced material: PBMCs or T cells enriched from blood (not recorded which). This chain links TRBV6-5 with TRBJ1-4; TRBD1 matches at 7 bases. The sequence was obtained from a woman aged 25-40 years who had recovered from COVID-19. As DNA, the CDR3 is TGTGCCAGCAGTTCCATGACAGGGTTGCATAATGAAAAACTGTTTTTT. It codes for CASSSMTGLHNEKLFF.